This TCR beta chain was recorded in a study of T cells in Graves' hyperthyroidism and ophthalmopathy. The authors deemed Graves' hyperthyroidism stable absent ophthalmopathy progression within 18 months. Extraction of PBMCs used roughly 9.3 ml of fresh peripheral blood. There were TCR beta CDR3 regions amplified from RNA transcripts. Initially, a first-round RT-PCR of the TCR CDR3 employed the HTBI primer set. TCRdb reanalysed the multiplex PCR reads using MiXCR and keeps one entry per CDR3 protein. Among hundreds of thousands of distinct CDR3 sequences listed, around 15% were seen once. There are 16 residues in the CDR3. The V end was cut by 3 bases, the J end by 4 bases, with 16 bases between. The germline V gene encodes CDR1 SEHNR and CDR2 FQNEAQ (reference sequence). This clonotype appeared many times.

Sequenced input: blood. This TCR came from a young woman with Graves' hyperthyroidism. The chain combines TRBV7-9 with TRBJ1-5; maybe TRBD1 (6 bases). CDR3 region: CASSFSLGGGNQPQHF. In nucleotides, the CDR3 is TGTGCCAGCAGCTTCAGTTTAGGGGGGGGAAATCAGCCCCAGCATTTT.